This is a list of T cell receptor beta chains from one sample in a study of control samples from healthy donors and cancer patients. TCRdb's copy holds only in-frame clones and misses some; the assay was immunoSEQ multiplex PCR. The table records fewer than 110,000 clones, approximately 90% of them present only once. Specimen: PBMCs. The receptors were gathered from a man aged 60 to 75 with lung cancer. The CDR3 runs from the conserved cysteine through the conserved F or W. Fields, in order: V gene, CDR3 protein.

V: TRBV5-1; CDR3: CASSLEGETSYEQYF
V: TRBV4-1; CDR3: CASSQGGGKQPQHF
V: TRBV30; CDR3: CAWGARDPSGAFF
V: TRBV19; CDR3: CASSPGNNEQFF
V: TRBV5-1; CDR3: CASRRENTEAFF
V: TRBV7-8; CDR3: CASRTGQYANTGELFF
V: TRBV12-3/TRBV12-4; CDR3: CASSFGGAGYTF
V: TRBV9; CDR3: CASSVGRVAGGIDTQYF
V: TRBV6-5; CDR3: CASRDRDRVNTEAFF
V: TRBV5-3; CDR3: CARSQTWSRTTEAFF
V: TRBV2; CDR3: CASGRVGSNQPQHF
V: TRBV27; CDR3: CASSLGPGANVLTF
V: TRBV5-1; CDR3: CASSFAGTNTEAFF
V: TRBV9; CDR3: CASSVTGTGANVLTF
V: TRBV6-9; CDR3: CASSYGSGRRNQPQHF
V: TRBV6-5; CDR3: CASSYASGITGELFF